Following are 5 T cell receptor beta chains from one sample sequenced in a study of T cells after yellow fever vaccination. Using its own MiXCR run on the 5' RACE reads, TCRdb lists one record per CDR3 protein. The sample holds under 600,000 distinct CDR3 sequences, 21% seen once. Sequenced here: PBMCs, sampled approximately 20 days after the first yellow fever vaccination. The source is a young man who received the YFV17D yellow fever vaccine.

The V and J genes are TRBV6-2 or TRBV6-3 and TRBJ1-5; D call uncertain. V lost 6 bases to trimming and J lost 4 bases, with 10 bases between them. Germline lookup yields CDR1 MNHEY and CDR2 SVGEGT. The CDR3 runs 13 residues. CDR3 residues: CASRTTANQPQHF. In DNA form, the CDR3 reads TGTGCCAGCAGAACAACAGCTAATCAGCCCCAGCATTTT.

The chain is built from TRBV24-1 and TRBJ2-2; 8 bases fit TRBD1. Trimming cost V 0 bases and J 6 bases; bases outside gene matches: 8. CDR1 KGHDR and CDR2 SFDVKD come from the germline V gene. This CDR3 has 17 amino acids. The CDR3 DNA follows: TGTGCCACCAGTGATTTGCGTCAGGGGGCCAGCGCCGGGGAGCTGTTTTTT. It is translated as CATSDLRQGASAGELFF.

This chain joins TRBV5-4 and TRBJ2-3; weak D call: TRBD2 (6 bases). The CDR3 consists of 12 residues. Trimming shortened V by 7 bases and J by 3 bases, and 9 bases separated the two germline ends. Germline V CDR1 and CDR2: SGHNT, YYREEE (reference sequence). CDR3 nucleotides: TGTGCCAGCGCCGCGGGGACAGATACGCAGTATTTT. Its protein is CASAAGTDTQYF.

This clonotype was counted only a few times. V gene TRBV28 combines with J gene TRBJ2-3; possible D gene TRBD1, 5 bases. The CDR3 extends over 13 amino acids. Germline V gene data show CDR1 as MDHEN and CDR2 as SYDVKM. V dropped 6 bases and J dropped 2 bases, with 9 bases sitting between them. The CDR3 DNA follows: TGTGCCAGCAGCACGACAGCCACAGATACGCAGTATTTT. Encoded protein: CASSTTATDTQYF.

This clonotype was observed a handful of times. CDR3 in amino acids: CASSQDGAPRRSYEQYF. In DNA, the CDR3 is TGTGCCAGCAGCCAAGACGGGGCCCCCAGGAGGTCCTACGAGCAGTACTTC. V gene TRBV4-2 combines with J gene TRBJ2-7; TRBD1 or TRBD2 may be the D gene (5 bases each). Between the trimmed V and J ends, which lost 0 bases and 1 base, there was a span of 16 bases. There are 17 residues in the CDR3. The germline V gene has CDR1 LGHNA and CDR2 YNFKEQ.